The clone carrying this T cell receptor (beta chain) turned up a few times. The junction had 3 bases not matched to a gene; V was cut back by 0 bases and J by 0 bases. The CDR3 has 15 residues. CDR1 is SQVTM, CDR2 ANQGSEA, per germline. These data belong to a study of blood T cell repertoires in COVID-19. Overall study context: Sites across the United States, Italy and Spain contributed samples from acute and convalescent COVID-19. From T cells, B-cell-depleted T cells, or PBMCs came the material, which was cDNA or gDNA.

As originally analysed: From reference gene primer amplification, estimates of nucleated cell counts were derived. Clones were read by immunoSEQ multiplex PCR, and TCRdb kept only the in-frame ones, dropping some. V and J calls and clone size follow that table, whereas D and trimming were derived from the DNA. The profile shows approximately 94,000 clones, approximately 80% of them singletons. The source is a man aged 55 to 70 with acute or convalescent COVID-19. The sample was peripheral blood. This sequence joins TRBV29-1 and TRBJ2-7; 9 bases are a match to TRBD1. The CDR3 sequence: CSVEEDRGLSYEQYF. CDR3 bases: TGCAGCGTTGAAGAGGACAGGGGCCTCTCCTACGAGCAGTACTTC.